Below are 20 T cell receptor beta chains sequenced from a single sample in a study of blood T cell repertoires in COVID-19. Assay used: immunoSEQ multiplex PCR; TCRdb lists only in-frame clones, some missing. Among about 390,000 clones listed, around 87% were seen once. Material: peripheral blood. The receptors were gathered from a woman aged 55-69 years with COVID-19, enrolled during active disease.

This clone was observed a handful of times. The chain links TRBV3-1 (or the pseudogene TRBV3-2) to TRBJ1-6; TRBD1 might be the D (6 bases). Germline assignment: CDR1 LGHDT and CDR2 YNNKEL (reference sequence). This CDR3 is built from 13 residues. Trimming removed 6 bases from V and 8 bases from J, with 11 bases in between. CDR3 DNA sequence: TGTGCCAGCAGACGAAACAGGGATTCACCCCTCCACTTT. Its protein is CASRRNRDSPLHF.

This clone was detected ten times or more. The chain carries TRBV6-4 and TRBJ1-2; TRBD1 agrees at 7 bases. This CDR3 region has 15 residues. Germline V lookup: CDR1 MRHNA, CDR2 SNTAGT. The trim removed 2 bases at V and 4 bases at J, leaving 7 bases unmatched. The CDR3 sequence: CASSDGGTEVYGYTF. The CDR3 DNA reads as TGTGCCAGCAGTGACGGAGGGACAGAAGTCTATGGCTACACCTTC.

For the CDR3, the DNA is TGCAGTGCTAGTGACTCCGCCAGGGCTTTCTTT. Protein: CSASDSARAFF. The chain couples TRBV20-1 to TRBJ1-1; D gene unclear. Germline V gene lookup returns CDR1 DFQATT and CDR2 SNEGSKA (reference sequence). The CDR3 has 11 residues. V lost 3 bases, J lost 11 bases, and 13 bases lay in between.

This sequence joins TRBV27 and TRBJ2-5; D perhaps matches TRBD2 (6 bases). V gave up 5 bases and J gave up 2 bases, with 9 bases separating them. Looked up from germline, CDR1 is MNHEY and CDR2 is SMNVEV (reference sequence). The CDR3 has 13 amino acids. The CDR3 protein is CASSREAQETQYF. The CDR3 coding sequence is TGTGCCAGCAGTAGGGAGGCTCAAGAGACCCAGTACTTC.

V gene TRBV3-1 (or the pseudogene TRBV3-2) combines with J gene TRBJ1-1; D possibly corresponds to TRBD1 (5 bases). Germline-derived CDR1 and CDR2 are LGHDT and YNNKEL (reference sequence). The germline V and J ends were trimmed by 4 bases and 7 bases, with 7 bases remaining between them. The CDR3 sequence is 11 residues long. CDR3 coding DNA: TGTGCCAGCAGCCTACAGGATGAAGCTTTCTTT. This encodes CASSLQDEAFF.

The chain has TRBV23-1 and TRBJ2-1, with D perhaps matching TRBD1 (6 bases). TRBV23-1 qualifies as an ORF whose function is uncertain. The CDR3 runs 12 residues. With 3 bases removed from V and 9 bases from J, the gap between germline ends came to 9 bases. The chain's CDR3 is CASSHQGIEQFF. The CDR3 DNA reads as TGCGCCAGCAGTCATCAGGGGATTGAGCAGTTCTTC.

This chain connects TRBV2 to TRBJ1-1; 8 nucleotides align to TRBD1. V shed 6 bases, J shed 5 bases, and the junction held 11 bases outside the gene matches. The CDR3 loop spans 15 amino acids. Germline CDR1 and CDR2: SNHLY and FYNNEI. CDR3 residues: CASRDRDRGWTEAFF. The CDR3 DNA is TGTGCCAGCAGGGACAGGGACCGGGGATGGACTGAAGCTTTCTTT.

V and J are TRBV18 and TRBJ1-5, with D unresolved. This CDR3 spans 16 amino acids. V gave up 3 bases and J gave up 3 bases, with 15 bases separating them. CDR1 and CDR2 (germline): KGHSH, LQKENI. CDR3 sequence (DNA): TGTGCCAGCTCACCCCCTAGCGGGAGATACAATCAGCCCCAGCATTTT. Protein sequence: CASSPPSGRYNQPQHF.

The chain links TRBV5-4 to TRBJ2-6; D may be TRBD1 (6 bases). Germline lookup yields CDR1 SGHNT and CDR2 YYREEE (reference sequence). Trimming cost V 4 bases and J 0 bases, with 11 bases left between them. This CDR3 has 16 amino acids. Written as DNA, the CDR3 is TGTGCCAGCAGCCCGGGACACGCCTCTGGGGCCAACGTCCTGACTTTC. Translated, it gives CASSPGHASGANVLTF.

The chain carries TRBV9 and TRBJ1-2, with D possibly TRBD1 on 6 matching bases. V gave up 0 bases and J gave up 14 bases, with 14 bases separating them. The germline gives CDR1 SGDLS, CDR2 YYNGEE. The CDR3 extends over 12 amino acids. The DNA of the CDR3 is TGTGCCAGCAGCGTAGATAACAGGGCGATTACCTTC. Its translation: CASSVDNRAITF. Full variable domain (rest looked up from reference TRBV9 and TRBJ1-2): DSGVTQTPKHLITATGQRVTLRCSPRSGDLSVYWYQQSLDQGLQFLIQYYNGEERAKGNILERFSAQQFPDLHSELNLSSLELGDSALYFCASSVDNRAITFGSGTRLTVV.

The V and J genes are TRBV11-2 and TRBJ2-3; 10 positions agree with TRBD2. Trimming cost V 8 bases and J 5 bases; bases outside gene matches: 13. CDR1 is SGHAT, CDR2 FQNNGV, per germline. The CDR3 runs 16 residues. CDR3 protein: CASWGLSGGALDTQYF. CDR3 in DNA: TGTGCCAGCTGGGGGCTCAGCGGGGGGGCCCTAGATACGCAGTATTTT.

V usage is TRBV7-9 and J usage is TRBJ1-1; the D gene is possibly TRBD1 (5 bases). Germline CDR1 and CDR2: SEHNR and FQNEAQ (reference sequence). V was pared by 7 bases and J by 2 bases, with 11 bases between. This CDR3 comprises 13 residues. CDR3 DNA: TGTGCCAGCAACCCCCAGGGTAACACTGAAGCTTTCTTT. Residues: CASNPQGNTEAFF.

The chain links TRBV6-5 to TRBJ1-1; D not certain. The germline V gene has CDR1 MNHEY and CDR2 SVGAGI. Trimming cost V 5 bases and J 1 base, with 8 bases left between them. This CDR3 has 13 residues. This CDR3 reads CASSRSGNTEAFF. The DNA of the CDR3 is TGTGCCAGCAGTAGGTCGGGGAACACTGAAGCTTTCTTT.

The CDR3 DNA is TGTGCCAGCAGCCAAGTAGGGGGGGACTACACCTTC. Residues: CASSQVGGDYTF. The genes are TRBV3-1 (or the pseudogene TRBV3-2) and TRBJ1-2, with D possibly matching TRBD1 (6 bases). CDR1 LGHDT and CDR2 YNNKEL come from the germline V gene (reference sequence). The V and J ends lost 1 base and 10 bases respectively, with 10 bases between them. The CDR3 totals 12 residues.

The V and J genes are TRBV25-1 and TRBJ2-1; TRBD1 might be the D (5 bases). The CDR3 loop spans 13 amino acids. The V gene lost 5 bases and the J gene lost 7 bases, with 12 bases spanning the gap. Germline CDR1 is MGHDK and CDR2 is SYGVNS. The CDR3 is CASSFTAGNEQFF. CDR3 coding DNA: TGTGCCAGCAGTTTCACGGCAGGGAATGAGCAGTTCTTC.

This sequence joins TRBV19 and TRBJ2-7; TRBD2 matches 12 bases. Trimming at V came to 9 bases and at J to 1 base, leaving 4 bases not matched to a gene. Germline CDR1 is LNHDA and CDR2 is SQIVND (reference sequence). This CDR3 has 14 amino acids. In DNA, the CDR3 is TGTGCCAGCAGAACTAGCGGGGGGTCCTACGAGCAGTACTTC. This sequence encodes CASRTSGGSYEQYF.

The V call is TRBV3-1 (or the pseudogene TRBV3-2), the J call TRBJ1-2; D unresolved. The length of the CDR3 is 15 residues. CDR1 and CDR2 from the germline V gene are LGHDT and YNNKEL (reference sequence). V was shortened by 4 bases and J by 7 bases, with 19 bases between the two germline ends. The CDR3: CASSLLYRGDRGYTF. The CDR3 DNA is TGTGCCAGCAGCCTACTTTACCGGGGAGACCGTGGCTACACCTTC.

The chain uses TRBV10-2 and TRBJ1-1; D is unclear. The CDR3 totals 14 residues. Per the germline V gene, CDR1 is WSHSY and CDR2 is SAAADI. V lost 7 bases and J 7 bases, leaving 19 bases between the germline ends. CDR3 protein: CASTKVAFEGEAFF. CDR3 nucleotides: TGCGCCAGCACAAAGGTTGCTTTCGAGGGTGAAGCTTTCTTT.

This rearrangement joins TRBV7-8 to TRBJ2-1; 12 bases align to TRBD2. Germline V gene sequence: CDR1 SGHVS, CDR2 FQNEAQ. Losses at the gene ends were 3 bases for V and 7 bases for J; bases not matched to a gene: 10. The CDR3 spans 17 residues. The CDR3 protein is CASSFGGLAGGRNEQFF. The CDR3 DNA reads TGTGCCAGCAGCTTCGGTGGGCTAGCGGGGGGGCGTAATGAGCAGTTCTTC.

The genes are TRBV7-3 and TRBJ2-3; D may be TRBD2 (7 bases). Between the trimmed V and J ends, which lost 1 base and 5 bases, there was a span of 16 bases. The CDR3 loop spans 16 amino acids. Germline-derived CDR1 and CDR2 are SGHTA and FQGTGA. This CDR3 is CASSLMDGGRGDTQYF. The CDR3, as DNA: TGTGCCAGCAGCTTAATGGACGGGGGGCGTGGAGATACGCAGTATTTT.